This T cell receptor (beta chain) was retrieved from a study of kidney transplant recipient with SARS-CoV-2 infection. About this clonotype: A much larger clone lies one base from this, so it may be a read error.

Via MiXCR, TCRdb re-called the reads, giving one row per CDR3 protein. The sample contains approximately 240,000 distinct CDR3 sequences, around 30% of which appear only once. The CDR3 runs to 17 residues. The V gene's germline CDR1 is SGHVS and CDR2 FNYEAQ. The specimen comprised a blood sample, sampled at baseline and around day 120 from a kidney transplant recipient. This sequence originates from a male patient in his thirties who had COVID-19 and was a kidney transplant recipient. Some T cells may have come from the graft donor. The chain uses TRBV7-6 and TRBJ1-2; D call uncertain. The DNA for the CDR3 is TGTACCAGCAGCCTAGGACTTGAATCTCGAAAGACCTATGGCTACACCTTC. Its protein is CTSSLGLESRKTYGYTF.